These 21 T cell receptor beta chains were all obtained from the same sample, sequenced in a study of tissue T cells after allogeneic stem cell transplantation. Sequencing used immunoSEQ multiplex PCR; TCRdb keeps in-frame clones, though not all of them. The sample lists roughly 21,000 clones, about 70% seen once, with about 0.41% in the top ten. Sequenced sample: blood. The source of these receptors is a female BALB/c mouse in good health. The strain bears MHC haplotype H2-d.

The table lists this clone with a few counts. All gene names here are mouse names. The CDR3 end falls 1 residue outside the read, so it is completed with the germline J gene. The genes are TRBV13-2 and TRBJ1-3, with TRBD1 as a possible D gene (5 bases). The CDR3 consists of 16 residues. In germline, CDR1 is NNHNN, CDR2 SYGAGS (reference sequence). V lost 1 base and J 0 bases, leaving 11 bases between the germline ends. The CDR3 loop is CASGDSSDNSGNTLYF. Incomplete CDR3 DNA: TGTGCCAGCGGTGATTCCTCGGACAATTCTGGAAATACGCTCTAT.

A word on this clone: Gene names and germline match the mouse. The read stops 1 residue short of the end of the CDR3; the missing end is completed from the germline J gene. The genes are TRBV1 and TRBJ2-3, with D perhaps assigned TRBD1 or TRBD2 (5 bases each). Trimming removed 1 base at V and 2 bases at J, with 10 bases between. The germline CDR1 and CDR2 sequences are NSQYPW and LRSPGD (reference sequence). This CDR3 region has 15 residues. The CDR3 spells CTCSAVGRDAETLYF. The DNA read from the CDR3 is TGCACCTGCAGTGCAGTGGGGCGAGATGCAGAAACGCTGTAT.

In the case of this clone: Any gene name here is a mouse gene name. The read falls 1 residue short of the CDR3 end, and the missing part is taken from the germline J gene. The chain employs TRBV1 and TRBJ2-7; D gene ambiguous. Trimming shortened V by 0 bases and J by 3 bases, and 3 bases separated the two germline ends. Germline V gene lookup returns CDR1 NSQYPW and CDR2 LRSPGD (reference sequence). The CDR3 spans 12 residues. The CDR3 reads CTCSADLYEQYF. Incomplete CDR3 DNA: TGCACCTGCAGTGCAGATCTCTATGAACAGTAC.

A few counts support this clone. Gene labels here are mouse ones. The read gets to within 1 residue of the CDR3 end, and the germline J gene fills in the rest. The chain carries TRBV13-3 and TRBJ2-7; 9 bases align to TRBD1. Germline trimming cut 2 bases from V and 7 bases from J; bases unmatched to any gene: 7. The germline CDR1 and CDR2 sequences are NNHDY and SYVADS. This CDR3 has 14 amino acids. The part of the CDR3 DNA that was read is TGTGCCAGCAGTGAAACGGGACAGGGAGTAGAACAGTAC. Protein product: CASSETGQGVEQY. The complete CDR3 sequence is CASSETGQGVEQYF.

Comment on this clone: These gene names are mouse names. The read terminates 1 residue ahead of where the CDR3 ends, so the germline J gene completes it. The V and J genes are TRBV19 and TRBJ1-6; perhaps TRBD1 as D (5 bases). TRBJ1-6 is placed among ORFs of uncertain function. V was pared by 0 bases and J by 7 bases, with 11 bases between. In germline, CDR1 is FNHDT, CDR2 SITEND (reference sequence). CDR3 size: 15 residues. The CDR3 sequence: CASSIGQGGNSPLYF. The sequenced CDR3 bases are TGTGCCAGCAGTATAGGGCAGGGAGGGAATTCGCCCCTCTAC.

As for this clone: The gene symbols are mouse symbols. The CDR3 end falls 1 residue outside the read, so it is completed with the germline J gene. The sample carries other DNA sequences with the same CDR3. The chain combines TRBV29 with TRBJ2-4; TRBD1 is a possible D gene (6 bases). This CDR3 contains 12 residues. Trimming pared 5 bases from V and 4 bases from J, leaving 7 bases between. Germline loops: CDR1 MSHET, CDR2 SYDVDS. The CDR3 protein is CASSRDKNTLYF. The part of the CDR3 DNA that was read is TGTGCTAGCAGTCGGGACAAAAACACCTTGTAC.

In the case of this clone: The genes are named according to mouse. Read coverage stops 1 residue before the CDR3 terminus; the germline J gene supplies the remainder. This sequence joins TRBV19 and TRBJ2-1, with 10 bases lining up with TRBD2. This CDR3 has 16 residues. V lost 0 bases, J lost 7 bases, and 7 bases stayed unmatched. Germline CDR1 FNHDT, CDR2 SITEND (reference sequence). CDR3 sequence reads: CASSIASGGARAEQFF. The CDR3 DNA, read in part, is TGTGCCAGCAGTATAGCTTCTGGGGGGGCGCGGGCTGAGCAGTTC.

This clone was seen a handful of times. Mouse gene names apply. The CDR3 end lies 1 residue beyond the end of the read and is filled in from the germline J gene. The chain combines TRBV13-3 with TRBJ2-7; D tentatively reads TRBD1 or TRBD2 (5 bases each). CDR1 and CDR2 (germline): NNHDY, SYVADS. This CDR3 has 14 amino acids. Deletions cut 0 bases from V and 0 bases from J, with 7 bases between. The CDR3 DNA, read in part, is TGTGCCAGCAGTGATGGGGGGAGCTCCTATGAACAGTAC. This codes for CASSDGGSSYEQY. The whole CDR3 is CASSDGGSSYEQYF.

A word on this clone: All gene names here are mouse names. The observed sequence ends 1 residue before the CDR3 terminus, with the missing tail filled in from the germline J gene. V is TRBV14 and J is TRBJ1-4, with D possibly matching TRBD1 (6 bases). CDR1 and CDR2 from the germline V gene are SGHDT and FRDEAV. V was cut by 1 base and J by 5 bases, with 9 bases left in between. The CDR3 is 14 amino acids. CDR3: CASSFGTKNERLFF. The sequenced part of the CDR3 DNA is TGTGCCAGCAGTTTCGGGACAAAAAACGAAAGATTATTT.

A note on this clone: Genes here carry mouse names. The part of the CDR3 DNA that was read is TGTGCTAGCACAAACATCAGGGGTGGCCAAGACACCCAGTAC. It encodes CASTNIRGGQDTQY. The full CDR3 is CASTNIRGGQDTQYF. The V and J genes are TRBV29 and TRBJ2-5; TRBD1 might be the D (6 bases). Coverage ceases 1 residue before the CDR3 finishes, and the germline J gene fills in the end. This CDR3 has 15 amino acids. Trimming took 7 bases from V and 2 from J, leaving 16 bases between them. Germline loops: CDR1 MSHET, CDR2 SYDVDS.

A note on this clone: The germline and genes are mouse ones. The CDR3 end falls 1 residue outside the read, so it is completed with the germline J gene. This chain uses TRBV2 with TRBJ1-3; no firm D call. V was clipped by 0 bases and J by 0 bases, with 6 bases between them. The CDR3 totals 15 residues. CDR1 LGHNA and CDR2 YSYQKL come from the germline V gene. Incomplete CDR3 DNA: TGTGCCAGCAGCCAAGAGGCAAATTCTGGAAATACGCTCTAT. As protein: CASSQEANSGNTLY. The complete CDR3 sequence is CASSQEANSGNTLYF.

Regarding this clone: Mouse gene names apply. The CDR3: CASSQEAGTEVFF. CDR3 DNA, as far as it was read: TGTGCCAGCAGCCAAGAGGCCGGGACAGAAGTCTTC. The gene calls are TRBV2 and TRBJ1-1; D call uncertain. The CDR3 extends 1 residue past the end of the read, so its final part is completed from the germline J gene. Trimming took 0 bases from V and 5 from J, leaving 7 bases between them. The CDR3 sequence is 13 residues long. Germline assignment: CDR1 LGHNA and CDR2 YSYQKL.

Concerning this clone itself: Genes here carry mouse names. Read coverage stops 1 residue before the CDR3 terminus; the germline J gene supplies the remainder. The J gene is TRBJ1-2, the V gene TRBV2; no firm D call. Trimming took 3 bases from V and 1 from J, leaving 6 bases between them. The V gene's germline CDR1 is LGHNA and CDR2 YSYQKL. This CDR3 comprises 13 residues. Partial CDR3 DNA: TGTGCCAGCAGCCACGAAATAAACTCCGACTACACC. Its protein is CASSHEINSDYT. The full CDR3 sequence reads CASSHEINSDYTF.

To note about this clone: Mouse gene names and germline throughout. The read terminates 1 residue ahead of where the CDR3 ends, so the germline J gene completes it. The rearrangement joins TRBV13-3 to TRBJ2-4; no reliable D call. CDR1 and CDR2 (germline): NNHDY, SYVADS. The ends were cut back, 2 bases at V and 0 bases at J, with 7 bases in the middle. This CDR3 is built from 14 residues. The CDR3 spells CASSEGASQNTLYF. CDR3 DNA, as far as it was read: TGTGCCAGCAGTGAGGGAGCTAGTCAAAACACCTTGTAC.

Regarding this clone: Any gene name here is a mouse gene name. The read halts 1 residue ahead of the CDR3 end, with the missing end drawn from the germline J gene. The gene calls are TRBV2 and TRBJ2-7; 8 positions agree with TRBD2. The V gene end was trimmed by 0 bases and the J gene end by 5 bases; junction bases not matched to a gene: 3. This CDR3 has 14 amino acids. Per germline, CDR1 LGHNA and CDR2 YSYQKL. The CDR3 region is CASSQDWGGDEQYF. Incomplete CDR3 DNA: TGTGCCAGCAGCCAAGATTGGGGGGGAGATGAACAGTAC.

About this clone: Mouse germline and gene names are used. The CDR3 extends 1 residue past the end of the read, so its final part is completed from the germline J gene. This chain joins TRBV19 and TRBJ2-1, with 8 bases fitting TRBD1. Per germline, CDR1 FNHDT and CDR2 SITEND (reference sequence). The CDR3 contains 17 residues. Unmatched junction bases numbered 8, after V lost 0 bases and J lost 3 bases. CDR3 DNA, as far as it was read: TGTGCCAGCAGTATAGCTTACCGGGACAGGCCCTATGCTGAGCAGTTC. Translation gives CASSIAYRDRPYAEQF. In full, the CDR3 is CASSIAYRDRPYAEQFF. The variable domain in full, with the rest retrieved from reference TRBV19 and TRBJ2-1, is GGIITQTPKFLIGQEGQKLTLKCQQNFNHDTMYWYRQDSGKGLRLIYYSITENDLQKGDLSEGYDASREKKSSFSLTVTSAQKNEMAVFLCASSIAYRDRPYAEQFFGPGTRLTVL.

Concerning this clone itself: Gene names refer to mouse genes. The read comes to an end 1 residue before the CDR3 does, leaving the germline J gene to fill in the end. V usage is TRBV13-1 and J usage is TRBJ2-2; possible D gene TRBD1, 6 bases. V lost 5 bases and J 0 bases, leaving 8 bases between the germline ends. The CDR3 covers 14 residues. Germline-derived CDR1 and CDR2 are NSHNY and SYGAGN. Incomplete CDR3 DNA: TGTGCCAGCAGAGGGACACCAAACACCGGGCAGCTCTAC. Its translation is CASRGTPNTGQLY. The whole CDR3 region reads CASRGTPNTGQLYF.

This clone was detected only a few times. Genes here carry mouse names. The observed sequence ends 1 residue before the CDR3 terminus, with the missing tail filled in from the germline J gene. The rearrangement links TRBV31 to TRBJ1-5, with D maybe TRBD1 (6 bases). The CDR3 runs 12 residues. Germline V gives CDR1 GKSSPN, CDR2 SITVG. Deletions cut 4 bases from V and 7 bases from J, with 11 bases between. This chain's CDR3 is CAWTQGHQAPLF. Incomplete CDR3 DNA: TGTGCCTGGACCCAGGGACATCAGGCTCCGCTT.

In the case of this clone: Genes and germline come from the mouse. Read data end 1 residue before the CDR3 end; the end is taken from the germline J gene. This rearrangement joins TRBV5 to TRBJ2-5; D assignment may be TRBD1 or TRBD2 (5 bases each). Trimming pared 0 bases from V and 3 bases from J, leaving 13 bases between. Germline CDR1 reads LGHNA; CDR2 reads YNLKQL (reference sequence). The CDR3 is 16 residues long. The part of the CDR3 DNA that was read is TGTGCCAGCAGCCAAGATAAGGGGCCGTCTCAAGACACCCAGTAC. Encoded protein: CASSQDKGPSQDTQY. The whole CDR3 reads CASSQDKGPSQDTQYF.

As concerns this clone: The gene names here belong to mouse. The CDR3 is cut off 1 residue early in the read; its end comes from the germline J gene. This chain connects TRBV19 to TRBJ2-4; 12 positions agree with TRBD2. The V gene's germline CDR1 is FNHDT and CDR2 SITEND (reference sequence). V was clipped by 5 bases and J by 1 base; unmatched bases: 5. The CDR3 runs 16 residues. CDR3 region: CASRWGLGGGQNTLYF. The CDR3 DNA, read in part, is TGTGCCAGCAGATGGGGACTGGGGGGAGGTCAAAACACCTTGTAC.

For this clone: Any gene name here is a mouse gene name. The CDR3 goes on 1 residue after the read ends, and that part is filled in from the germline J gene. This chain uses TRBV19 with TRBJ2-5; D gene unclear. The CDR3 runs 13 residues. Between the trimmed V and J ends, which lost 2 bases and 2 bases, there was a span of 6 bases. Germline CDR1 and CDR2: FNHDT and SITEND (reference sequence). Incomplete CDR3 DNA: TGTGCCAGCAGTATTATGGGCCAAGACACCCAGTAC. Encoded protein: CASSIMGQDTQY. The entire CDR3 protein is CASSIMGQDTQYF.